What follows are 25 T cell receptor beta chains derived from one specimen sequenced in a study of shared clonotypes between healthy human individuals. Some clones are missing from TCRdb's copy, which holds only in-frame ones; the method was immunoSEQ multiplex PCR. The sample lists about 1 million clones; around 78% were seen once. Specimen: memory CD4+ T cells from PBMCs. As to subset: CD45RA-negative fraction. The receptors originated from a man in his late teens or twenties in good health. Some clones in this sample may be carry-over from other donors' samples.

With respect to this clone: In the same sample, other DNA sequences code for this CDR3. The gene calls are TRBV5-1 and TRBJ2-1; D ambiguous. CDR3 length: 12 residues. V lost 3 bases to trimming and J lost 4 bases, with 5 bases between them. CDR1 and CDR2 (germline): SGHRS, YFSETQ. The CDR3 coding sequence is TGCGCCAGCAGCTCGACGTACAATGAGCAGTTCTTC. Its translation is CASSSTYNEQFF.

This chain links TRBV5-1 with TRBJ2-7, with 7 bases lining up with TRBD2. J was trimmed by 2 bases and V by 1 base; bases with no gene match: 9. Germline V gene lookup returns CDR1 SGHRS and CDR2 YFSETQ. This CDR3 has 16 residues. The CDR3 loop reads CASSLLPSGGPYEQYF. For the CDR3, the DNA is TGCGCCAGCAGCTTGCTACCTAGCGGCGGTCCCTACGAGCAGTACTTC.

This rearrangement joins TRBV4-1 to TRBJ2-3; TRBD1 might be the D (6 bases). CDR1 MGHRA and CDR2 YSYEKL come from the germline V gene. Between the trimmed V and J ends, which lost 3 bases and 8 bases, there was a span of 15 bases. The CDR3 extends over 14 amino acids. The CDR3 region has the DNA TGCGCCAGCAGCCAGGCAAACAGGGTGGGTACGCAGTATTTT. Residues: CASSQANRVGTQYF.

CDR3 in DNA: TGTGCCAGCAGCCCGCGATCGACTAGCGGGAGGGCCTCCGAGCAGTACTTC. Residues: CASSPRSTSGRASEQYF. The rearrangement links TRBV9 to TRBJ2-7; 14 positions agree with TRBD2. V lost 4 bases to trimming and J lost 6 bases; unmatched junction nucleotides: 12. Germline loops: CDR1 SGDLS, CDR2 YYNGEE. This CDR3 has 17 amino acids. Full variable domain (rest looked up from reference TRBV9 and TRBJ2-7): DSGVTQTPKHLITATGQRVTLRCSPRSGDLSVYWYQQSLDQGLQFLIQYYNGEERAKGNILERFSAQQFPDLHSELNLSSLELGDSALYFCASSPRSTSGRASEQYFGPGTRLTVT.

The J gene is TRBJ1-2, the V gene TRBV4-1; TRBD1 agrees at 10 bases. The trim removed 0 bases at V and 11 bases at J, leaving 9 bases unmatched. This CDR3 spans 15 amino acids. Germline V CDR1 and CDR2: MGHRA, YSYEKL. CDR3: CASSQDLGTGASYTF. The CDR3 nucleotides are TGCGCCAGCAGCCAAGATCTTGGGACAGGGGCTTCGTACACCTTC.

This clone was detected a few times. This chain joins TRBV29-1 and TRBJ2-1; D uncertain. Trimming shortened V by 6 bases and J by 8 bases, and 14 bases separated the two germline ends. This CDR3 spans 12 amino acids. From germline, CDR1 is SQVTM and CDR2 ANQGSEA. This CDR3 reads CSVRDQGHEQFF. CDR3 bases: TGCAGCGTGCGCGACCAAGGGCATGAGCAGTTCTTC.

V usage is TRBV4-2 and J usage is TRBJ1-1; 9 positions match TRBD1. The V and J ends lost 5 bases and 5 bases, in that order; junction bases with no gene match: 6. CDR1 and CDR2 (germline): LGHNA, YNFKEQ. This CDR3 contains 14 residues. This CDR3 reads CASSTGQGTTEAFF. The CDR3 nucleotides are TGTGCCAGCAGCACCGGACAGGGGACAACTGAAGCTTTCTTT.

The chain joins TRBV18 to TRBJ2-2; 8 positions agree with TRBD1. After removal of 4 bases from V and 4 bases from J, the junction contained 5 bases not matched to a gene. The CDR3 runs to 15 residues. The germline CDR1 and CDR2 sequences are KGHSH and LQKENI. This chain's CDR3 is CASSRQGRFTGELFF. CDR3 nucleotides: TGTGCCAGCTCACGACAGGGGAGGTTCACCGGGGAGCTGTTTTTT.

The chain has TRBV5-1 and TRBJ2-1; a weak D match, TRBD1 (6 bases). The V gene lost 0 bases and the J gene lost 6 bases, with 13 bases spanning the gap. This CDR3 comprises 15 residues. CDR1 is SGHRS, CDR2 YFSETQ, per germline. The CDR3 region has the DNA TGCGCCAGCAGCTTGGCTCCAGGGGCCGGCAATGAGCAGTTCTTC. Amino acid sequence: CASSLAPGAGNEQFF.

V is TRBV29-1 and J is TRBJ2-3, with 8 bases aligning to TRBD1. With V trimmed by 4 bases and J by 4 bases, 7 bases remained unmatched. Germline CDR1 is SQVTM and CDR2 is ANQGSEA. This CDR3 spans 14 amino acids. CDR3 loop: CSVASGGAADTQYF. CDR3 DNA sequence: TGCAGCGTTGCTTCAGGGGGCGCGGCAGATACGCAGTATTTT.

This clone was detected only once. The chain carries TRBV11-2 and TRBJ1-3; no definite D call. The CDR3 is 16 amino acids. Germline loops: CDR1 SGHAT, CDR2 FQNNGV. Trimming removed 2 bases from V and 0 bases from J, with 11 bases in between. The CDR3 reads CASSLREYASGNTIYF. The CDR3 nucleotides read TGTGCCAGCAGCTTAAGGGAGTACGCCTCTGGAAACACCATATATTTT.

In regard to this clone: The sample carries other DNA sequences with the same CDR3. The chain carries TRBV29-1 and TRBJ1-1; D not resolved. There are 12 residues in the CDR3. Trimming took off 4 bases at V and 1 base at J, with 7 bases between the two ends. Germline V gene data show CDR1 as SQVTM and CDR2 as ANQGSEA. The DNA for the CDR3 is TGCAGCGTTGCGGGCGGGAACACTGAAGCTTTCTTT. This sequence encodes CSVAGGNTEAFF.

The V call is TRBV28, the J call TRBJ1-4; D call uncertain. The germline CDR1 and CDR2 sequences are MDHEN and SYDVKM. This CDR3 comprises 15 residues. The V end was cut by 1 base, the J end by 10 bases, with 16 bases between. In DNA, the CDR3 is TGTGCCAGCAGTTTATTTGCCGGCTCTGAAGGAAAACTGTTTTTT. As protein: CASSLFAGSEGKLFF.

The V gene is TRBV28, the J gene TRBJ1-2, with TRBD1 matching over 7 bases. The CDR3 loop spans 12 amino acids. Germline assignment: CDR1 MDHEN and CDR2 SYDVKM. V dropped 6 bases and J dropped 12; count of bases not matched to a gene: 10. The CDR3 region is CASSPAGTADTF. The CDR3 bases are TGTGCCAGCAGCCCCGCGGGGACAGCGGACACCTTC.

The table lists this clone with a count of one. The chain joins TRBV7-6 to TRBJ2-7; 8 bases match TRBD2. The junction had 5 bases not matched to a gene; V was cut back by 3 bases and J by 4 bases. CDR1 and CDR2 from the germline V gene are SGHVS and FNYEAQ. The CDR3 totals 14 residues. CDR3 DNA: TGTGCCAGCAGCTTCGGGACTAGGGAGTACGAGCAGTACTTC. Translation: CASSFGTREYEQYF.

This clone occurred once. The chain combines TRBV15 with TRBJ1-1; a possible D gene is TRBD1 (5 bases). The CDR3 sequence is 16 residues long. The V and J ends lost 0 bases and 5 bases respectively, with 16 bases between them. From germline, CDR1 is LNHNV and CDR2 YYDKDF (reference sequence). The CDR3 loop reads CATSRDPRFGGTEAFF. The CDR3 DNA reads as TGTGCCACCAGCAGAGATCCGAGATTCGGGGGGACTGAAGCTTTCTTT.

The chain is built from TRBV2 and TRBJ2-5; 9 bases fit TRBD2. The CDR3 sequence is 13 residues long. Unmatched junction bases numbered 5, after V lost 5 bases and J lost 7 bases. The germline gives CDR1 SNHLY, CDR2 FYNNEI. The CDR3 bases are TGTGCCAGCAGTCCTAGCGGGATGGGGACCCAGTACTTC. Amino acid sequence: CASSPSGMGTQYF.

The chain uses TRBV19 and TRBJ1-5; D uncertain. The CDR3 has 16 amino acids. Between the trimmed V and J ends, which lost 3 bases and 3 bases, there was a span of 15 bases. The germline gives CDR1 LNHDA, CDR2 SQIVND (reference sequence). This CDR3 reads CASSIIELGDNQPQHF. CDR3 in DNA: TGTGCCAGTAGTATCATTGAGCTAGGAGACAATCAGCCCCAGCATTTT.

The chain recombines TRBV5-1 with TRBJ2-5; D remains unclear. The germline V gene has CDR1 SGHRS and CDR2 YFSETQ. Trimming removed 1 base at V and 5 bases at J, with 12 bases between. This CDR3 is 14 amino acids long. The CDR3: CASSLLGSVETQYF. The CDR3 coding sequence is TGCGCCAGCAGCTTGTTGGGGTCCGTGGAGACCCAGTACTTC.

The table lists this clone with a count of one. The chain is built from TRBV2 and TRBJ2-3; D may correspond to TRBD1 or TRBD2 (5 bases each). CDR3 length equals 13 residues. Germline V gene sequence: CDR1 SNHLY, CDR2 FYNNEI. Trimming took off 6 bases at V and 2 bases at J, with 9 bases between the two ends. The CDR3 sequence: CASRTGPTDTQYF. The CDR3 nucleotides are TGTGCCAGCAGGACGGGACCCACAGATACGCAGTATTTT.

This clone was detected a few times. The chain has TRBV14 and TRBJ2-1; D is undetermined. The CDR3 has 15 amino acids. Trimming removed 1 base from V and 4 bases from J, with 11 bases in between. Germline V gives CDR1 SGHDN, CDR2 FVKESK. CDR3 amino acids: CASSQAGYPYNEQFF. CDR3 bases: TGTGCCAGCAGCCAAGCTGGTTATCCTTACAATGAGCAGTTCTTC.

The chain recombines TRBV7-9 with TRBJ2-1; no reliable D call. Trimming stripped 5 bases from V and 4 bases from J, with 9 bases between. Germline V gene lookup returns CDR1 SEHNR and CDR2 FQNEAQ (reference sequence). This CDR3 is built from 13 residues. CDR3 sequence: CASSLYGYNEQFF. Here the CDR3 DNA reads TGTGCCAGCAGCCTCTACGGGTACAATGAGCAGTTCTTC.

This chain joins TRBV4-3 and TRBJ2-3; unclear D gene. Germline CDR1 is LGHNA and CDR2 is YSLEER. Trimming removed 0 bases at V and 3 bases at J, with 7 bases between. The CDR3 has 14 residues. The chain's CDR3 is CASSQETRTDTQYF. Written as DNA, the CDR3 is TGCGCCAGCAGCCAAGAAACTCGGACAGATACGCAGTATTTT.

This clone was counted between two and nine times. V usage is TRBV7-9 and J usage is TRBJ1-3; D is undetermined. The CDR3 spans 16 residues. Germline V gene sequence: CDR1 SEHNR, CDR2 FQNEAQ (reference sequence). V gave up 6 bases and J gave up 0 bases, with 15 bases separating them. CDR3 region: CASSYMTLFSGNTIYF. In DNA form, the CDR3 reads TGTGCCAGCAGTTACATGACACTATTCTCTGGAAACACCATATATTTT.

The rearrangement joins TRBV7-9 to TRBJ2-2; D call uncertain. V gave up 4 bases and J gave up 5 bases, with 11 bases separating them. CDR1 is SEHNR and CDR2 is FQNEAQ in the germline V gene (reference sequence). The CDR3 is made up of 14 amino acids. The CDR3: CASSSLLGTGELFF. The CDR3 DNA reads TGTGCCAGCAGCTCCCTCCTTGGAACCGGGGAGCTGTTTTTT.